The clone carrying this T cell receptor beta chain showed up just a few times. Its antigen is not known. RNA, at roughly 0.5 to 1 ug, was reverse transcribed with random hexamers. Multiplex immunoSEQ PCR targeted 54 Vbeta and 13 Jbeta TCR beta segments. TCRdb passed the immunoSEQ multiplex PCR reads through MiXCR, listing each CDR3 protein once. The sample carries fewer than 90,000 distinct CDR3 sequences, approximately 93% recorded once. The CDR3 runs to 15 residues. With 3 bases removed from V and 0 bases from J, the gap between germline ends came to 9 bases. The record originates from a study of CD8 T cells in Susac syndrome. Overall study findings and caveats: The total CD8+ repertoires yielded 15 to 20 Susac-specific public clones and the CD8+ TEMRA repertoires yielded 4 or 5.

V gene TRBV12-3 or TRBV12-4 combines with J gene TRBJ2-1; D is unclear. Sequences were obtained from CD8+ T cells from PBMCs. The receptor's source is a human donor with Susac syndrome. In DNA form, the CDR3 reads TGTGCCAGCAGTTTCCGGGCCAGCTCCTACAATGAGCAGTTCTTC. Protein sequence: CASSFRASSYNEQFF.